This TCR beta chain was identified in a study of T cell responses to AZD1222 COVID-19 vaccine. As to this clone: Its antigen is undetermined.

Profiled with immunoSEQ multiplex PCR; TCRdb holds only in-frame clones, not every one. The table lists about 99,000 clones, roughly nine tenths of them singletons. Study results and limitations: CD4 TCRs covered the whole spike, strongest at regions 160-218 and 743-854.

The CDR3 is made up of 13 amino acids. V was trimmed by 6 bases and J by 8 bases, leaving 16 bases between them. Germline CDR1 is MGHDK and CDR2 is SYGVNS. The starting material was peripheral blood, obtained on day 0 of AZD1222 vaccination. The TCR originated in an adult in good health. This rearrangement joins TRBV25-1 to TRBJ1-2; a weak D match, TRBD1 (5 bases). The CDR3, as DNA: TGTGCCAGCAGGGAAGAGGGGTATTACGGCTACACCTTC. This translates into CASREEGYYGYTF.